These 18 T cell receptor beta chains originate from one sample sequenced in a study of tumor-infiltrating lymphocytes in localized non-small cell lung cancer. Measured with immunoSEQ multiplex PCR; TCRdb has only the in-frame clones, and not every one. The sample yields fewer than 8,000 clones, 74% seen once. The sequenced sample was uninvolved lung tissue not adjacent to the tumor. These receptors were obtained from a human donor with non-small cell lung cancer.

This clone was seen only once. CDR3 sequence: CASSISSGKAGDTQYF. As DNA, the CDR3 is TGTGCCAGTAGTATCAGTAGCGGGAAGGCGGGGGATACGCAGTATTTT. The chain recombines TRBV19 with TRBJ2-3; 8 nucleotides match TRBD2. There are 16 residues in the CDR3. Trimming took 3 bases from V and 6 from J; bases not matched to a gene: 11. Germline V gives CDR1 LNHDA, CDR2 SQIVND (reference sequence).

The V gene is TRBV4-2, the J gene TRBJ2-5; D perhaps matches TRBD2 (5 bases). Germline CDR1 and CDR2: LGHNA and YNFKEQ. CDR3 length equals 15 residues. Trimming left V 0 bases short and J 5 bases short, with 13 bases between. The CDR3 reads CASSQDSEGAETQYF. The DNA of the CDR3 is TGTGCCAGCAGCCAAGATTCCGAGGGCGCGGAGACCCAGTACTTC.

The chain links TRBV6-5 to TRBJ2-3; weak D call: TRBD2 (5 bases). Germline V lookup: CDR1 MNHEY, CDR2 SVGAGI. V lost 6 bases and J 0 bases, leaving 13 bases between the germline ends. The CDR3 consists of 15 residues. CDR3 region: CASSRRGSSTDTQYF. The CDR3 DNA reads TGTGCCAGCAGCCGACGAGGGTCTAGCACAGATACGCAGTATTTT.

The chain couples TRBV6-1 to TRBJ2-1; 7 bases fit TRBD1. Per germline, CDR1 MNHNS and CDR2 SASEGT. The CDR3 loop spans 15 amino acids. J lost 7 bases, V lost 4 bases, and 10 bases had no gene match. The CDR3 DNA reads TGTGCCAGCAGTGCGGGACAGTGGGGTGGGAATGAGCAGTTCTTC. Translated: CASSAGQWGGNEQFF.

This clone turned up a few times. The chain carries TRBV11-3 and TRBJ2-7, with D perhaps given as TRBD1 or TRBD2 (5 bases each). Germline assignment: CDR1 SGHNT and CDR2 YENEEA. Trimming stripped 8 bases from V and 2 bases from J, with 7 bases between. The CDR3 has 11 amino acids. Here the CDR3 DNA reads TGTGCCAGCGGGACCACCTACGAGCAGTACTTC. This translates into CASGTTYEQYF.

The chain employs TRBV7-9 and TRBJ2-7; TRBD1 matches at 8 bases. The CDR3 runs to 14 residues. V was pared by 5 bases and J by 3 bases, with 6 bases of the junction left unmatched. CDR1 is SEHNR, CDR2 FQNEAQ, per germline (reference sequence). CDR3: CASSPRQGSYEQYF. The DNA for the CDR3 is TGTGCCAGCAGCCCCCGACAGGGGAGCTACGAGCAGTACTTC.

The V gene is TRBV5-8, the J gene TRBJ1-3; possible D gene TRBD1, 5 bases. CDR1 is SGHTS and CDR2 is YDEGEE in the germline V gene. The CDR3 totals 13 residues. Trimming removed 4 bases at V and 4 bases at J, with 9 bases between. In DNA form, the CDR3 reads TGTGCCAGCAGCCTGACAGTAGGAAACACCATATATTTT. Residues: CASSLTVGNTIYF.

The chain couples TRBV6-5 to TRBJ1-2; 7 positions match TRBD1. The CDR3 sequence is 14 residues long. The germline gives CDR1 MNHEY, CDR2 SVGAGI. Losses at the gene ends were 5 bases for V and 5 bases for J; bases not matched to a gene: 8. The CDR3 spells CASSAPGQTYGYTF. The CDR3 DNA reads TGTGCCAGCAGTGCGCCGGGACAGACATATGGCTACACCTTC.

This rearrangement joins TRBV11-3 to TRBJ2-7; D not certain. The germline gives CDR1 SGHNT, CDR2 YENEEA. Trimming left V 0 bases short and J 2 bases short, with 11 bases between. CDR3 length: 15 amino acids. This chain's CDR3 is CASSLDRGFAYEQYF. CDR3 nucleotides: TGTGCCAGCAGCTTAGATCGCGGCTTCGCCTACGAGCAGTACTTC.

The V and J genes are TRBV7-6 and TRBJ2-2; D unresolved. The CDR3 is 14 residues long. Germline lookup yields CDR1 SGHVS and CDR2 FNYEAQ. V lost 3 bases and J lost 2, with 7 bases in between. The CDR3 region has the DNA TGTGCCAGCAGCTTGTCTCATAACACCGGGGAGCTGTTTTTT. The encoded protein is CASSLSHNTGELFF. The variable domain in full, with the rest retrieved from reference TRBV7-6 and TRBJ2-2, is GAGVSQSPRYKVTKRGQDVALRCDPISGHVSLYWYRQALGQGPEFLTYFNYEAQQDKSGLPNDRFSAERPEGSISTLTIQRTEQRDSAMYRCASSLSHNTGELFFGEGSRLTVL.

This chain uses TRBV4-1 with TRBJ1-5; TRBD1 matches at 11 bases. The CDR3 extends over 16 amino acids. Germline-derived CDR1 and CDR2 are MGHRA and YSYEKL. With V trimmed by 3 bases and J by 4 bases, 5 bases remained unmatched. The CDR3 nucleotides are TGCGCCAGCAGCCACTCGGGACAGGGGGTAAATCAGCCCCAGCATTTT. The encoded protein is CASSHSGQGVNQPQHF.

Turning to this clone: An end of the junction differs from the germline gene, which may be a read error. V usage is TRBV5-6 and J usage is TRBJ2-3; TRBD1 is a possible D gene (5 bases). Germline CDR1 and CDR2: SGHDT and YYEEEE. The CDR3 has 14 residues. The CDR3 coding sequence is TGTGCCGGCAGCAGGGAAAGGCTCACAGATACGCAGTATTTT. Translating it yields CAGSRERLTDTQYF.

The chain carries TRBV7-8 and TRBJ1-1; possible D gene TRBD1, 5 bases. V shed 5 bases and J shed 10 bases, with 23 bases lying between them. The germline V gene encodes CDR1 SGHVS and CDR2 FQNEAQ. The CDR3 covers 15 residues. In DNA form, the CDR3 reads TGTGCCAGCAGCCTAAACAGGTTCCTAGGGGATGTAGCTTTCTTT. Its translation: CASSLNRFLGDVAFF.

The genes are TRBV29-1 and TRBJ2-1, with a tentative D call TRBD2 (6 bases). Trimming removed 3 bases at V and 5 bases at J, with 23 bases between. In germline, CDR1 is SQVTM, CDR2 ANQGSEA. The CDR3 contains 17 residues. In nucleotides, the CDR3 is TGCAGCGTTGAGGGGGGTGAAAGGGCGGGTCCCAACAATGAGCAGTTCTTC. Its protein is CSVEGGERAGPNNEQFF.

The V and J genes are TRBV7-7 and TRBJ2-2, with TRBD2 identical over 10 bases. Per the germline V gene, CDR1 is SSHAT and CDR2 is FNYEAQ (reference sequence). The J segment lost 3 bases and the V segment lost 5 bases, leaving 9 bases of the junction unmatched. There are 17 residues in the CDR3. CDR3 nucleotides: TGTGCCAGCAGCCCCTCTAGCGGGAGCGTTGACACCGGGGAGCTGTTTTTT. Its protein product is CASSPSSGSVDTGELFF.

This chain uses TRBV4-2 with TRBJ2-7; 10 bases agree with TRBD2. The germline CDR1 and CDR2 sequences are LGHNA and YNFKEQ. The V gene end was trimmed by 0 bases and the J gene end by 5 bases; junction bases not matched to a gene: 10. The CDR3 sequence is 17 residues long. The CDR3 loop is CASSQELSLAGADEQYF. The CDR3 nucleotides read TGTGCCAGCAGCCAAGAACTCAGCCTAGCGGGAGCTGACGAGCAGTACTTC.

This clone is categorized as medium-sized. The genes are TRBV2 and TRBJ2-5; 12 bases line up with TRBD2. Germline V CDR1 and CDR2: SNHLY, FYNNEI. V lost 4 bases, J lost 5 bases, and 5 bases stayed unmatched. The CDR3 has 15 residues. For the CDR3, the DNA is TGTGCCAGCAGTGCGACTAGCGGGAGTGCGGAGACCCAGTACTTC. It specifies CASSATSGSAETQYF.

In nucleotides, the CDR3 is TGTGCCAGCAGCTTAACCACAGGGGGCAGGTCAACAGATACGCAGTATTTT. Amino acid sequence: CASSLTTGGRSTDTQYF. The V and J genes are TRBV7-2 and TRBJ2-3; 9 nucleotides line up with TRBD1. Germline V gene data show CDR1 as SGHTA and CDR2 as FQGNSA. The CDR3 sequence is 17 residues long. Trimming cost V 2 bases and J 3 bases; bases outside gene matches: 9.